Presented here are 9 T cell receptor beta chains from one specimen sequenced in a study of blood T cell repertoires in COVID-19. The protocol was immunoSEQ multiplex PCR, while the TCRdb copy is restricted to in-frame clones and leaves out a portion. The table records some 370,000 clones, more than 75% of them present only once. The sample taken for sequencing was peripheral blood. Every receptor here comes from a woman younger than 45 with COVID-19, enrolled during active disease.

The chain has TRBV7-3 and TRBJ2-1, with a possible D match to TRBD2 (6 bases). The germline CDR1 and CDR2 sequences are SGHTA and FQGTGA. Trimming pared 2 bases from V and 4 bases from J, leaving 15 bases between. The CDR3 consists of 16 residues. Here the CDR3 DNA reads TGTGCCAGCAGCTTAGGATCCCGGGGAGGTTACAATGAGCAGTTCTTC. Translating gives CASSLGSRGGYNEQFF.

The rearrangement links TRBV19 to TRBJ1-2; D uncertain. There are 14 residues in the CDR3. Germline V CDR1 and CDR2: LNHDA, SQIVND (reference sequence). Trimming removed 3 bases from V and 4 bases from J, with 12 bases in between. The CDR3: CASSIRVFGYGYTF. The CDR3 DNA reads as TGTGCCAGTAGTATTCGGGTTTTCGGCTATGGCTACACCTTC. The complete variable domain, with remaining parts taken from reference TRBV19 and TRBJ1-2, reads DGGITQSPKYLFRKEGQNVTLSCEQNLNHDAMYWYRQDPGQGLRLIYYSQIVNDFQKGDIAEGYSVSREKKESFPLTVTSAQKNPTAFYLCASSIRVFGYGYTFGSGTRLTVV.

The J gene is TRBJ1-1, the V gene TRBV29-1; TRBD1 aligns across 8 bases. This CDR3 is 13 amino acids long. V shed 7 bases, J shed 1 base, and the junction held 5 bases outside the gene matches. The germline CDR1 and CDR2 sequences are SQVTM and ANQGSEA. The CDR3 nucleotides read TGCAGCGGACAGGGGATGGAGAACACTGAAGCTTTCTTT. Amino acids: CSGQGMENTEAFF.

The gene calls are TRBV5-1 and TRBJ2-1, with D tentatively TRBD1 (5 bases). Trimming cost V 4 bases and J 4 bases, with 15 bases left between them. This CDR3 region has 15 residues. In germline, CDR1 is SGHRS, CDR2 YFSETQ. The CDR3 DNA follows: TGCGCCAGCAGCACCCCAAAGACAGATTACAATGAGCAGTTCTTC. It specifies CASSTPKTDYNEQFF.

CDR3 loop: CASSDDQGNTEAFF. The CDR3 DNA is TGTGCCAGCAGCGATGACCAGGGGAACACTGAAGCTTTCTTT. The V gene is TRBV9, the J gene TRBJ1-1; weak D call: TRBD1 (5 bases). Trimming cost V 3 bases and J 1 base, with 10 bases left between them. In germline, CDR1 is SGDLS, CDR2 YYNGEE. This CDR3 region has 14 residues.

This clone came up a few times. The chain uses TRBV4-1 and TRBJ2-7; tentative D call: TRBD2 (6 bases). V was shortened by 4 bases and J by 7 bases, with 17 bases between the two germline ends. CDR3 length: 14 amino acids. The germline V gene has CDR1 MGHRA and CDR2 YSYEKL. CDR3 in amino acids: CASSRGADLKEQYF. The CDR3, as DNA: TGCGCCAGCAGCCGCGGGGCTGACCTTAAAGAGCAGTACTTC.

There are a few counts of this clone. The chain is built from TRBV28 and TRBJ2-1; 13 positions agree with TRBD2. Germline values: CDR1 MDHEN, CDR2 SYDVKM. There are 19 residues in the CDR3. V lost 6 bases and J lost 7; bases outside the gene matches: 18. Written as DNA, the CDR3 is TGTGCCAGCAGCCCGGTGGGAGGACTAGCGGGAGTTTCGGAAAATGAGCAGTTCTTC. Protein product: CASSPVGGLAGVSENEQFF. Variable domain in full (rest from reference TRBV28 and TRBJ2-1): DVKVTQSSRYLVKRTGEKVFLECVQDMDHENMFWYRQDPGLGLRLIYFSYDVKMKEKGDIPEGYSVSREKKERFSLILESASTNQTSMYLCASSPVGGLAGVSENEQFFGPGTRLTVL.

This clone has only one observation. The chain couples TRBV7-9 to TRBJ2-7; 10 bases agree with TRBD1. This CDR3 contains 15 residues. V was clipped by 5 bases and J by 4 bases; unmatched bases: 8. Per the germline V gene, CDR1 is SEHNR and CDR2 is FQNEAQ (reference sequence). The CDR3 loop is CASSKAGQGVYEQYF. CDR3 nucleotide sequence: TGTGCCAGCAGCAAGGCCGGACAGGGGGTTTACGAGCAGTACTTC.

This clone was detected many times. The same CDR3 arises from other DNA sequences in this sample as well. J is TRBJ1-2 and V is TRBV6-5; no definite D call. Germline CDR1 reads MNHEY; CDR2 reads SVGAGI. The CDR3 consists of 13 residues. The V end lost 2 bases, the J end lost 0 bases, and 4 bases lay between the germline ends. The CDR3 protein is CASSYDTNYGYTF. The CDR3 DNA sequence: TGTGCCAGCAGTTACGACACTAACTATGGCTACACCTTC.